The rows below give T cell receptor beta chains drawn from one sample of a study of a mutant IDH1 vaccine in newly diagnosed glioma. Their antigens remain unidentified. TCRdb's table, derived via immunoSEQ multiplex PCR, lists solely in-frame clones and lacks some. Of some 33,000 clones listed, roughly 90% were seen once; the top ten hold approximately 2.4%. The source material was PBMCs, sampled from a glioma patient whose treatment included an IDH1 peptide vaccine. The receptors were sampled from a middle-aged man with glioma. Each CDR3 is given with its conserved first and last residue. Each record gives: V gene, J gene, CDR3 protein.

V gene: TRBV5-6; J gene: TRBJ2-2; CDR3 protein: CASSRPSGDLTGELFF
V gene: TRBV6-4; J gene: TRBJ1-2; CDR3 protein: CASSDSRRGDGYTF
V gene: TRBV7-2; J gene: TRBJ2-5; CDR3 protein: CASSPQQTAGRETQYF
V gene: TRBV27; J gene: TRBJ1-2; CDR3 protein: CASSLFGGPNYGYTF
V gene: TRBV7-2; J gene: TRBJ2-1; CDR3 protein: CASSGYRVGNEQFF
V gene: TRBV18; J gene: TRBJ1-4; CDR3 protein: CASSPSGGGTNEKLFF
V gene: TRBV4-1; J gene: TRBJ2-2; CDR3 protein: CASSQDQSGAPNTGELFF
V gene: TRBV7-8; J gene: TRBJ2-7; CDR3 protein: CASSLIQGENYEQYF
V gene: TRBV5-1; J gene: TRBJ1-1; CDR3 protein: CASSLVGSRGGTEAFF
V gene: TRBV4-3; J gene: TRBJ2-7; CDR3 protein: CASSQGTGYSYEQYF
V gene: TRBV7-8; J gene: TRBJ1-1; CDR3 protein: CASSPTPNRGNTEAFF
V gene: TRBV6-5; J gene: TRBJ1-5; CDR3 protein: CASSPRNQPQHF
V gene: TRBV15; J gene: TRBJ2-3; CDR3 protein: CATSRGLAGGTDTQYF
V gene: TRBV25-1; J gene: TRBJ2-2; CDR3 protein: CASSAAVEINTGELFF
V gene: TRBV5-8; J gene: TRBJ1-1; CDR3 protein: CASSLHRGRNTEAFF
V gene: TRBV4-2; J gene: TRBJ1-2; CDR3 protein: CASSQGGGGYGYTF
V gene: TRBV15; J gene: TRBJ1-1; CDR3 protein: CATSRGTSFGSEIAFF
V gene: TRBV6-6; J gene: TRBJ1-4; CDR3 protein: CASSTLGGSEKLFF
V gene: TRBV11-2; J gene: TRBJ2-2; CDR3 protein: CASSRPGRGVTGELFF
V gene: TRBV5-4; J gene: TRBJ2-1; CDR3 protein: CASASDNEQFF
V gene: TRBV2; J gene: TRBJ1-3; CDR3 protein: CASSEYGRVTGNTIYF
V gene: TRBV13; J gene: TRBJ2-5; CDR3 protein: CASSFRTDPYQETQYF
V gene: TRBV5-6; J gene: TRBJ1-2; CDR3 protein: CASSEGTVVYGYTF
V gene: TRBV19; J gene: TRBJ2-3; CDR3 protein: CASASGRTDTQYF
V gene: TRBV5-6; J gene: TRBJ2-5; CDR3 protein: CASSLGTTGGVGETQYF
V gene: TRBV9; J gene: TRBJ1-4; CDR3 protein: CASSVTGGAVEKLFF
V gene: TRBV28; J gene: TRBJ2-2; CDR3 protein: CASSLRTYTGELFF
V gene: TRBV11-3; J gene: TRBJ2-3; CDR3 protein: CASSKGEGADTQYF
V gene: TRBV7-9; J gene: TRBJ1-1; CDR3 protein: CASSPGPPNTEAFF
V gene: TRBV15; J gene: TRBJ2-2; CDR3 protein: CATSLNTGELFF
V gene: TRBV2; J gene: TRBJ2-5; CDR3 protein: CASSPQRVQETQYF
V gene: TRBV18; J gene: TRBJ1-4; CDR3 protein: CASSPFATNEKLFF
V gene: TRBV7-9; J gene: TRBJ2-1; CDR3 protein: CASSLVLAGLNEQFF
V gene: TRBV6-1; J gene: TRBJ1-2; CDR3 protein: CASELERRLGYGYTF
V gene: TRBV6-1; J gene: TRBJ2-1; CDR3 protein: CASSELGTQTYNEQFF
V gene: TRBV30; J gene: TRBJ1-4; CDR3 protein: CAWSWVREVLNEKLFF
V gene: TRBV19; J gene: TRBJ1-1; CDR3 protein: CASSILVGSGTLNTEAFF
V gene: TRBV5-6; J gene: TRBJ1-3; CDR3 protein: CASSSFRLASSGNTIYF
V gene: TRBV7-9; J gene: TRBJ2-7; CDR3 protein: CASSLEGTYEQYF
V gene: TRBV10-2; J gene: TRBJ1-5; CDR3 protein: CASRGGKDSNQPQHF
V gene: TRBV9; J gene: TRBJ1-1; CDR3 protein: CASSVDPDRAYTEAFF
V gene: TRBV19; J gene: TRBJ2-3; CDR3 protein: CASSVTSGTPANTQYF
V gene: TRBV5-4; J gene: TRBJ2-1; CDR3 protein: CASSLTGRGSYNEQFF
V gene: TRBV19; J gene: TRBJ2-1; CDR3 protein: CASSMTSSYNEQFF
V gene: TRBV4-1; J gene: TRBJ2-3; CDR3 protein: CASSLRTGGTDTQYF
V gene: TRBV6-5; J gene: TRBJ1-2; CDR3 protein: CASSPHAPGYGYTF
V gene: TRBV30; J gene: TRBJ2-7; CDR3 protein: CAWSPGTYEQYF
V gene: TRBV19; J gene: TRBJ1-1; CDR3 protein: CASSPPRGENTEAFF
V gene: TRBV9; J gene: TRBJ1-2; CDR3 protein: CASSVDGGYYGYTF
V gene: TRBV15; J gene: TRBJ2-5; CDR3 protein: CATSREHEGETQYF
V gene: TRBV5-1; J gene: TRBJ2-1; CDR3 protein: CASSLNPTGGGLYEQFF